What follows describes a single T cell receptor (beta chain). What it binds is unknown. Germline assignment: CDR1 SGHTA and CDR2 FQGNSA. V was pared by 2 bases and J by 5 bases, with 9 bases of the junction left unmatched. This CDR3 spans 16 amino acids. The sample belongs to a study of cytomegalovirus exposure and HLA in healthy donors. Study summary: An earlier analysis found fewer than 140 million unique TCR beta sequences from approximately 190 million T cells. Within the Caucasian-associated ancestry cluster were around 81% of the approximately 390 genotyped donors.

Study results and caveats: The study labeled 170 or so TCR beta chains cytomegalovirus-associated.

PCR primers comprised 60 Vbeta and 13 Jbeta primers. The method was immunoSEQ multiplex PCR; TCRdb's version includes in-frame clones alone and lacks a portion of them. Seen here are roughly 150,000 clones, about 82% observed once, and the top ten hold approximately 2.3%. The rearrangement joins TRBV7-2 to TRBJ1-2; TRBD1 agrees at 9 bases. Source material: PBMCs. The receptor was isolated from a male donor in good health and CMV-seronegative. CDR3 nucleotide sequence: TGTGCCAGCAGCTTACGCCGGGACAGGGTTGGGTATGGCTACACCTTC. It yields the protein CASSLRRDRVGYGYTF.